This T cell receptor beta chain was identified in a study of cytomegalovirus exposure and HLA in healthy donors. Study-level results: TCR beta sequences numbering roughly 16,000 were associated with HLA alleles at 0.05 false discovery rate in a later analysis. Sequencing artifact likely explains a cluster of highly shared sequence variants.

The PCR contained 60 Vbeta and 13 Jbeta primers. TCRdb's table, derived via immunoSEQ multiplex PCR, lists solely in-frame clones and lacks some. The table lists under 200,000 clones, over 65% of them singletons. On this clone: Antigen unknown.

Germline V CDR1 and CDR2: SGDLS, YYNGEE. The CDR3 is made up of 13 amino acids. Trimming left V 2 bases short and J 4 bases short, with 8 bases between. The chain couples TRBV9 to TRBJ2-3; D unresolved. Sequencing used PBMCs. The sequence was obtained from a female donor in good health and CMV-seronegative. The CDR3, as DNA: TGTGCCAGCAGCGTCGACACCTCAGATACGCAGTATTTT. This sequence encodes CASSVDTSDTQYF. Drawing the rest from reference TRBV9 and TRBJ2-3, the complete variable domain is DSGVTQTPKHLITATGQRVTLRCSPRSGDLSVYWYQQSLDQGLQFLIQYYNGEERAKGNILERFSAQQFPDLHSELNLSSLELGDSALYFCASSVDTSDTQYFGPGTRLTVL.